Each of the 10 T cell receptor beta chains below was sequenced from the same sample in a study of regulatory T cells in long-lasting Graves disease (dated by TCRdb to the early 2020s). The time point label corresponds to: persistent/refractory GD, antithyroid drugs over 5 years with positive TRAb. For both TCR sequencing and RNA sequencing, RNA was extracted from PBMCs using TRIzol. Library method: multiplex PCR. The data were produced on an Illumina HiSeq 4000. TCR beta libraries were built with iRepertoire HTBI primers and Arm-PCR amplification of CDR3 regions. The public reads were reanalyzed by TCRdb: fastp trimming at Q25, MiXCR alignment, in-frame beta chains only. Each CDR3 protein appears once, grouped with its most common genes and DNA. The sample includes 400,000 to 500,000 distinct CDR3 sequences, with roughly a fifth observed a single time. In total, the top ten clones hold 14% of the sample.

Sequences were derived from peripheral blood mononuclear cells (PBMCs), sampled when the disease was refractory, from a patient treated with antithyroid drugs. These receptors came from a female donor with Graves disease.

CDR3 in amino acids: CASSETGTLRYEQYF. In nucleotides, the CDR3 is TGTGCCAGCAGCGAGACAGGGACCCTACGCTACGAGCAGTACTTC. V usage is TRBV7-9 and J usage is TRBJ2-7; 7 positions match TRBD1. The CDR3 sequence is 15 residues long. Trimming removed 5 bases from V and 3 bases from J; junction bases left unmatched: 10. Germline loops: CDR1 SEHNR, CDR2 FQNEAQ (reference sequence).

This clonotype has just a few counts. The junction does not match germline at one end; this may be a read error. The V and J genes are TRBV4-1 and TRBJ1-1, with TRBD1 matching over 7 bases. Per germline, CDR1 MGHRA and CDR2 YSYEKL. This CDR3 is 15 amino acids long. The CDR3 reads CASSTPGQKGGGPGF. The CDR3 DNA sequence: TGCGCCAGCAGCACTCCGGGACAGAAGGGAGGGGGACCGGGCTTT.

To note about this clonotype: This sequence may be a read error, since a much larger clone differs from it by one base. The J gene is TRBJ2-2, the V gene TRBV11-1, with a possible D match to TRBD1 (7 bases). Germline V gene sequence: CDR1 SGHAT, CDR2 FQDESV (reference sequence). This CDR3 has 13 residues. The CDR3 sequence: CTSSYRGGRELFF. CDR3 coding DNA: TGTACCAGCAGCTACAGGGGAGGCCGGGAGCTGTTTTTT.

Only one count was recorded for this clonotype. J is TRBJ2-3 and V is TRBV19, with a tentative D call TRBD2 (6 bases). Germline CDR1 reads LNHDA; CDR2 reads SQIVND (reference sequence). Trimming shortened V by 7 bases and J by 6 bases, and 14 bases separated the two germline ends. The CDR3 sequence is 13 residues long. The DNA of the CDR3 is TGTGCCAGTACCTGGAGGGAAGGGGATACGCAGTATTTT. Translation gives CASTWREGDTQYF.

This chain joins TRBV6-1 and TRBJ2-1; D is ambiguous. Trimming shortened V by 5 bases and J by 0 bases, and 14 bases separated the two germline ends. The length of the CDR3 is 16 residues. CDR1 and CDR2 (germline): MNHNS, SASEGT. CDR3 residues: CASSPKTYHSYNEQFF. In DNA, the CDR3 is TGTGCCAGCAGTCCGAAGACATACCACTCCTACAATGAGCAGTTCTTC.

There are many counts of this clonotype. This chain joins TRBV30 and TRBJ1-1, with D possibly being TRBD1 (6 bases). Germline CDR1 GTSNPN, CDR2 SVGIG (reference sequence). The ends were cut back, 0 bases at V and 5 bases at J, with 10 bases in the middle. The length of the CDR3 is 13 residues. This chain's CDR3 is CAWSVTTGTEAFF. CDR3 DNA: TGTGCCTGGAGTGTGACAACAGGGACTGAAGCTTTCTTT.

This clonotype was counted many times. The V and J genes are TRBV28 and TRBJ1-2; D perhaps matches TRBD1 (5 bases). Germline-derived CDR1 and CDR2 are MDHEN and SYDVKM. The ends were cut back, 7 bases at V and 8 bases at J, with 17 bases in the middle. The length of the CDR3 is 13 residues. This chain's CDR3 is CASTPPGGWGYTF. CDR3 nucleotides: TGTGCCAGCACCCCCCCGGGGGGGTGGGGCTACACCTTC.

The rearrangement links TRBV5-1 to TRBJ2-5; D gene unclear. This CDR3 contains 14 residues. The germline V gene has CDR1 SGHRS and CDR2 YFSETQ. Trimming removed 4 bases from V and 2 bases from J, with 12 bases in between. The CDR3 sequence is CASSVSRPQETQYF. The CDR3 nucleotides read TGCGCCAGCAGCGTTTCGCGCCCACAAGAGACCCAGTACTTC.

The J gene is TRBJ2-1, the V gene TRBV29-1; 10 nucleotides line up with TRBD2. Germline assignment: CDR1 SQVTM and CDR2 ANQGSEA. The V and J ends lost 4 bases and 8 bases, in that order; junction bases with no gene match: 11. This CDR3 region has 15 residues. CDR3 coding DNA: TGCAGCGTTGTTCCCAGCGGGAGGGCCTTCGATGAGCAGTTCTTC. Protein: CSVVPSGRAFDEQFF.

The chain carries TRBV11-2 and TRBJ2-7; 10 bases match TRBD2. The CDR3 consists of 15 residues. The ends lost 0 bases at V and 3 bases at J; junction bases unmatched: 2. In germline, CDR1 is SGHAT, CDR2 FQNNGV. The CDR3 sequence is CASSLDRLAGYEQYF. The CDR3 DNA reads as TGTGCCAGCAGCTTAGATCGACTAGCGGGCTACGAGCAGTACTTC.